The 12 T cell receptor beta chains in this list originate from one sample, sequenced in a study of OX40 agonist ivuxolimab in advanced cancers. Profiling relied on immunoSEQ multiplex PCR, and the TCRdb table lists in-frame clones only, not all of them. The sample comprises around 40,000 clones, 80% to 90% of which are singletons, and about 12% rests with the top ten. Sample: CD4+ or CD8+ T cells sorted from blood, taken in a trial of the OX40 agonist ivuxolimab. These TCRs come from an adult with an advanced solid tumor such as melanoma, head and neck, liver or kidney cancer.

The genes are TRBV7-2 and TRBJ2-1; no clear D gene. In germline, CDR1 is SGHTA, CDR2 FQGNSA. Between the trimmed V and J ends, which lost 5 bases and 4 bases, there was a span of 18 bases. The CDR3 spans 16 residues. In DNA, the CDR3 is TGTGCCAGCAGCCCACCCCGGACCACTTTATACAATGAGCAGTTCTTC. It is translated as CASSPPRTTLYNEQFF.

The chain couples TRBV6-6 to TRBJ2-7; possibly TRBD2 for D (6 bases). The CDR3 runs 11 residues. In germline, CDR1 is MNHNY, CDR2 SVGAGI (reference sequence). V was clipped by 6 bases and J by 3 bases, with 6 bases between them. This chain's CDR3 is CASRGGYEQYF. CDR3 nucleotide sequence: TGTGCCAGCAGGGGGGGCTACGAGCAGTACTTC.

The rearrangement links TRBV27 to TRBJ1-2, with D hard to call. Germline values: CDR1 MNHEY, CDR2 SMNVEV (reference sequence). V lost 6 bases to trimming and J lost 3 bases, with 14 bases between them. The CDR3 runs to 14 residues. The CDR3 DNA reads as TGTGCCAGCAGGTCCCCCGGGCCATACTATGGCTACACCTTC. This sequence encodes CASRSPGPYYGYTF.

The V and J genes are TRBV6-5 and TRBJ1-3; unclear D gene. The CDR3 loop spans 15 amino acids. The germline gives CDR1 MNHEY, CDR2 SVGAGI. V was trimmed by 6 bases and J by 1 base, leaving 13 bases between them. This chain's CDR3 is CASRPWAGSGNTIYF. The CDR3 DNA is TGTGCCAGCAGGCCTTGGGCGGGGTCTGGAAACACCATATATTTT.

V usage is TRBV28 and J usage is TRBJ2-5; 9 bases line up with TRBD1. The J call is doubtful: the DNA matches TRBJ2-7 better. There are 14 residues in the CDR3. Per the germline V gene, CDR1 is MDHEN and CDR2 is SYDVKM. CDR3: CASSQGQGWDEQYF. Written as DNA, the CDR3 is TGTGCCAGCAGTCAGGGACAGGGTTGGGACGAGCAGTACTTC.

V usage is TRBV30 and J usage is TRBJ2-7; 7 bases map to TRBD2. CDR3 length: 13 residues. With 4 bases clipped from V and 0 bases from J, the junction kept 3 bases outside the gene matches. Germline assignment: CDR1 GTSNPN and CDR2 SVGIG (reference sequence). CDR3 bases: TGTGCCTGGAAACTAGCGCACTCCTACGAGCAGTACTTC. Residues: CAWKLAHSYEQYF.

The V and J genes are TRBV29-1 and TRBJ1-1; a possible D gene is TRBD1 (5 bases). The CDR3 contains 13 residues. Germline V lookup: CDR1 SQVTM, CDR2 ANQGSEA. Trimming shortened V by 4 bases and J by 1 base, and 10 bases separated the two germline ends. CDR3 nucleotide sequence: TGCAGCGTTGTCGTCAGGGAGAACACTGAAGCTTTCTTT. Protein product: CSVVVRENTEAFF. Complete variable domain (other parts from reference TRBV29-1 and TRBJ1-1): SAVISQKPSRDICQRGTSLTIQCQVDSQVTMMFWYRQQPGQSLTLIATANQGSEATYESGFVIDKFPISRPNLTFSTLTVSNMSPEDSSIYLCSVVVRENTEAFFGQGTRLTVV.

This clone is classed as large (0.1 to 1%). The genes are TRBV5-1 and TRBJ2-7, with 10 bases lining up with TRBD2. After removal of 0 bases from V and 0 bases from J, the junction contained 0 bases not matched to a gene. From germline, CDR1 is SGHRS and CDR2 YFSETQ. CDR3 length: 15 amino acids. CDR3 residues: CASSLGLAGSYEQYF. CDR3 bases: TGCGCCAGCAGCTTGGGACTAGCGGGCTCCTACGAGCAGTACTTC. The full variable domain, its missing parts supplied by reference TRBV5-1 and TRBJ2-7, is KAGVTQTPRYLIKTRGQQVTLSCSPISGHRSVSWYQQTPGQGLQFLFEYFSETQRNKGNFPGRFSGRQFSNSRSEMNVSTLELGDSALYLCASSLGLAGSYEQYFGPGTRLTVT.

The chain carries TRBV4-1 and TRBJ1-2; tentatively, D is TRBD1 (5 bases). This CDR3 is 16 amino acids long. Germline values: CDR1 MGHRA, CDR2 YSYEKL. V gave up 5 bases and J gave up 3 bases, with 19 bases separating them. CDR3 nucleotide sequence: TGCGCCAGCAGCTTACGCCTTGATGGGGGATACTATGGCTACACCTTC. This codes for CASSLRLDGGYYGYTF.

The chain links TRBV18 to TRBJ1-4; D unresolved. The V and J ends lost 5 bases and 0 bases respectively, with 4 bases between them. There are 13 residues in the CDR3. Germline loops: CDR1 KGHSH, CDR2 LQKENI. CDR3 loop: CASSSATNEKLFF. The CDR3 DNA sequence: TGTGCCAGCTCAAGCGCAACTAATGAAAAACTGTTTTTT.

The rearrangement uses TRBV27 and TRBJ2-2, with D perhaps TRBD1 or TRBD2 (6 bases each). The CDR3 has 14 amino acids. V dropped 3 bases and J dropped 6 bases, with 11 bases sitting between them. The germline gives CDR1 MNHEY, CDR2 SMNVEV (reference sequence). The CDR3 sequence: CASSFLGGPGELFF. CDR3 nucleotides: TGTGCCAGCAGTTTCTTGGGGGGCCCCGGGGAGCTGTTTTTT.

The rearrangement links TRBV18 to TRBJ1-1, with D hard to call. Germline CDR1 and CDR2: KGHSH and LQKENI. Trimming took off 5 bases at V and 3 bases at J, with 10 bases between the two ends. The CDR3 covers 13 residues. CDR3 sequence (DNA): TGTGCCAGCTCAATGGGAGGCTACACTGAAGCTTTCTTT. Translation: CASSMGGYTEAFF.